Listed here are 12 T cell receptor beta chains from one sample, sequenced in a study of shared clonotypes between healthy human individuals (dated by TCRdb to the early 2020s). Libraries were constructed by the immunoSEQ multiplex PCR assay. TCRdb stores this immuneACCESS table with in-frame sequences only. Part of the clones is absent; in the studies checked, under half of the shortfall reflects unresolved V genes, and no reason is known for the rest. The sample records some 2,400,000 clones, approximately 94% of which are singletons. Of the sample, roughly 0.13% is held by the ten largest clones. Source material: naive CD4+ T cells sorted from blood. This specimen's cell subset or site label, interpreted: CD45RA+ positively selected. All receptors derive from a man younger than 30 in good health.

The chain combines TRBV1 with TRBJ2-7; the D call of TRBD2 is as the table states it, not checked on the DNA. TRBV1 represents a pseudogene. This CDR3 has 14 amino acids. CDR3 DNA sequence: TGCACCAGCAGCCAAGGGGGGGTCGGCTACGAGCAGTACTTC. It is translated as CTSSQGGVGYEQYF.

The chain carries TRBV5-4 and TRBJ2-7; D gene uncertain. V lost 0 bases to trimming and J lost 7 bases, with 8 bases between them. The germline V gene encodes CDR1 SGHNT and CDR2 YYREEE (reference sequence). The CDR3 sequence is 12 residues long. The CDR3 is CASSLDAKEQYF. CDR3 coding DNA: TGTGCCAGCAGCTTGGACGCCAAGGAGCAGTACTTC.

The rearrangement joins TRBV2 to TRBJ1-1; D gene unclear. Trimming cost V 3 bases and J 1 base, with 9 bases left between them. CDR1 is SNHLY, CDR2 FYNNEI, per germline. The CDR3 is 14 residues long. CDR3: CASSDRQQNTEAFF. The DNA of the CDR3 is TGTGCCAGCAGTGATAGGCAGCAGAACACTGAAGCTTTCTTT.

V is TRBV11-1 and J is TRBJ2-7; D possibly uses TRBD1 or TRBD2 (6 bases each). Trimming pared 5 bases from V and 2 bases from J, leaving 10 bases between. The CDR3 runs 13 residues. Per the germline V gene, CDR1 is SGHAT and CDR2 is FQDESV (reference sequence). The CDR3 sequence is CASSLGGPYEQYF. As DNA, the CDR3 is TGTGCCAGCAGCCTGGGGGGCCCCTACGAGCAGTACTTC.

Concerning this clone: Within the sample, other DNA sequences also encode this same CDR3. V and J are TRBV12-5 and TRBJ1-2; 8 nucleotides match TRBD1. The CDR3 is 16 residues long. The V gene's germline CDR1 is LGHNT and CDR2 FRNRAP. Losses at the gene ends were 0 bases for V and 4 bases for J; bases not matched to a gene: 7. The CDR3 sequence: CASGLVPSGQGYGYTF. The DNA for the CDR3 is TGTGCTAGTGGTTTGGTACCTTCAGGACAGGGCTATGGCTACACCTTC.

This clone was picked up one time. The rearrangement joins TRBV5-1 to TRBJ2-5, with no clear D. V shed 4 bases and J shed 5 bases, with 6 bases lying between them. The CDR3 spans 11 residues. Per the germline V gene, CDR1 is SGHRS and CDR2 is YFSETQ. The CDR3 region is CASSGAETQYF. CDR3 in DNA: TGCGCCAGCAGCGGAGCGGAGACCCAGTACTTC.

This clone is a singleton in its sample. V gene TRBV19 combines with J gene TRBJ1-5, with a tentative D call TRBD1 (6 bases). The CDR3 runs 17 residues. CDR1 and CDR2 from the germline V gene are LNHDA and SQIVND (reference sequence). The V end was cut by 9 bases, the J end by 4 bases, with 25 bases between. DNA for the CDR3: TGTGCCAGCACAAGATTTGGGGGCCCCGGAGGGAATCAGCCCCAGCATTTT. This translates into CASTRFGGPGGNQPQHF.

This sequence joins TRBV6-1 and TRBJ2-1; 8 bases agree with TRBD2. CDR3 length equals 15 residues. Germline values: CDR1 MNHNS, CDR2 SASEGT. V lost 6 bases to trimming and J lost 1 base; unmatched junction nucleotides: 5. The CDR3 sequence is CASSPTSASYNEQFF. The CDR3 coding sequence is TGTGCCAGCAGCCCGACTAGCGCATCCTACAATGAGCAGTTCTTC.

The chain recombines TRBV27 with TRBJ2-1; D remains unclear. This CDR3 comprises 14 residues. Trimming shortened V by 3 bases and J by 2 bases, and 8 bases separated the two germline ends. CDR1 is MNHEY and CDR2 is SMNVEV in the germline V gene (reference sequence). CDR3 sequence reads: CASSFSRAYNEQFF. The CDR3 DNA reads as TGTGCCAGCAGTTTTAGCAGAGCCTACAATGAGCAGTTCTTC.

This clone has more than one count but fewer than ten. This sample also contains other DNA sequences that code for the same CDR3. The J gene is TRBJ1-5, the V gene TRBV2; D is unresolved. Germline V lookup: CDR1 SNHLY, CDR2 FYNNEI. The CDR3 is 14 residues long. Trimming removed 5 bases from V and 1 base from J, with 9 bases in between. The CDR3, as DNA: TGTGCCAGCAGTCCTGGGTTGAGCAATCAGCCCCAGCATTTT. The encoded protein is CASSPGLSNQPQHF.

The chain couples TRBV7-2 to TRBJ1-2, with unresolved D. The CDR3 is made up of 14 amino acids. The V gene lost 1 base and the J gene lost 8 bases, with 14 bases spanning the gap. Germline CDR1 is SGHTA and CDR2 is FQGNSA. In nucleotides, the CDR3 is TGTGCCAGCAGCTTAGGTTGGCGGGAGGGAGGCTACACCTTC. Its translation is CASSLGWREGGYTF.

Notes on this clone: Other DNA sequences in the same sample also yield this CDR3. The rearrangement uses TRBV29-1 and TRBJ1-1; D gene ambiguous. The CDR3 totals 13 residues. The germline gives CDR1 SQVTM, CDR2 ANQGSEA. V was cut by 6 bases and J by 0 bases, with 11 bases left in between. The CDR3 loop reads CSVEGRMNTEAFF. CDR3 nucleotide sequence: TGCAGCGTAGAGGGAAGGATGAACACTGAAGCTTTCTTT.